These 16 T cell receptor beta chains share one sample of origin, sequenced in a study of blood T cell repertoires in COVID-19 (dated by TCRdb to the early 2020s). Libraries were prepared through the immunoSEQ multiplex PCR assay. The source is immuneACCESS, and TCRdb retained only in-frame sequences with V and J called. Part of the clones is not carried over; for the studies checked, unresolved V genes explain less than half of this, and the remainder is unexplained. The table for this sample lists 150,000 or so clones; approximately 87% of them were counted only once. The ten largest account for around 4.3% of the sample. The material sequenced was PBMCs or T cells enriched from blood (not recorded which). Receptor source: a woman between 45 and 65 years old who had recovered from COVID-19.

This chain connects TRBV5-1 to TRBJ1-2, with no clear D. The CDR3 is 15 residues long. Germline V gene sequence: CDR1 SGHRS, CDR2 YFSETQ. The V and J ends lost 1 base and 0 bases respectively, with 10 bases between them. CDR3 nucleotide sequence: TGCGCCAGCAGCTTGCGGAGGGATTCTAACTATGGCTACACCTTC. It translates to CASSLRRDSNYGYTF.

This sequence joins TRBV19 and TRBJ1-4, with D hard to call. The germline V and J ends were trimmed by 6 bases and 5 bases, with 13 bases remaining between them. This CDR3 has 14 amino acids. Germline loops: CDR1 LNHDA, CDR2 SQIVND (reference sequence). The CDR3 coding sequence is TGTGCCAGTAGCCCGCGGTCCCAAAATGAAAAACTGTTTTTT. Translation gives CASSPRSQNEKLFF.

This clone was detected only once. This chain joins TRBV5-1 and TRBJ1-1, with D hard to call. CDR3 length equals 16 residues. Trimming pared 1 base from V and 1 base from J, leaving 14 bases between. CDR1 SGHRS and CDR2 YFSETQ come from the germline V gene. The CDR3 protein is CASSLMSERKNTEAFF. CDR3 DNA: TGCGCCAGCAGCTTGATGTCAGAACGTAAGAACACTGAAGCTTTCTTT.

This chain joins TRBV27 and TRBJ1-5; a possible D gene is TRBD1 (5 bases). This CDR3 is 15 amino acids long. V was trimmed by 5 bases and J by 4 bases, leaving 15 bases between them. Germline CDR1 reads MNHEY; CDR2 reads SMNVEV (reference sequence). The DNA for the CDR3 is TGTGCCAGCAGTCCCGGGACCGGGGGGAATCAGCCCCAGCATTTT. Its translation is CASSPGTGGNQPQHF.

J is TRBJ2-3 and V is TRBV30; the match to TRBD2 covers 13 bases. Germline CDR1 reads GTSNPN; CDR2 reads SVGIG (reference sequence). Trimming at V came to 2 bases and at J to 4 bases, leaving 9 bases not matched to a gene. The CDR3 is 17 amino acids. Here the CDR3 DNA reads TGTGCCTGGAGTCTGGGTCGGACTAGCGGGGGAGCAGATACGCAGTATTTT. Its protein is CAWSLGRTSGGADTQYF.

A note on this clone: The sample carries other DNA sequences with the same CDR3. The rearrangement uses TRBV5-1 and TRBJ1-1; D possibly corresponds to TRBD1 (5 bases). The CDR3 length is 15 residues. Trimming cost V 0 bases and J 0 bases, with 9 bases left between them. Germline CDR1 reads SGHRS; CDR2 reads YFSETQ. CDR3 nucleotides: TGCGCCAGCAGCTTGGACACGGGGGTGAACACTGAAGCTTTCTTT. It is translated as CASSLDTGVNTEAFF.

J is TRBJ2-1 and V is TRBV7-2; 9 bases are a match to TRBD2. CDR1 is SGHTA and CDR2 is FQGNSA in the germline V gene. The CDR3 consists of 16 residues. With 6 bases clipped from V and 1 base from J, the junction kept 7 bases outside the gene matches. The CDR3 loop is CASRPPLAGSYNEQFF. The CDR3 region has the DNA TGTGCCAGCAGGCCCCCTCTAGCGGGGTCCTACAATGAGCAGTTCTTC. The entire variable domain, with the rest obtained from reference TRBV7-2 and TRBJ2-1, is as follows: GAGVSQSPSNKVTEKGKDVELRCDPISGHTALYWYRQSLGQGLEFLIYFQGNSAPDKSGLPSDRFSAERTGGSVSTLTIQRTQQEDSAVYLCASRPPLAGSYNEQFFGPGTRLTVL.

The V call is TRBV7-9, the J call TRBJ1-5; 8 nucleotides agree with TRBD1. The CDR3 has 16 residues. V lost 5 bases, J lost 7 bases, and 13 bases stayed unmatched. Germline CDR1 reads SEHNR; CDR2 reads FQNEAQ (reference sequence). CDR3: CASSPGQGAVGQPQHF. CDR3 DNA sequence: TGTGCCAGCAGCCCAGGACAGGGAGCGGTAGGGCAGCCCCAGCATTTT.

The gene calls are TRBV30 and TRBJ1-5; 11 bases map to TRBD1. V was clipped by 2 bases and J by 6 bases; unmatched bases: 6. Looked up from germline, CDR1 is GTSNPN and CDR2 is SVGIG (reference sequence). CDR3 size: 15 residues. The CDR3 loop reads CAWSTGTGGTQPQHF. In nucleotides, the CDR3 is TGTGCCTGGAGTACCGGGACAGGGGGTACTCAGCCCCAGCATTTT.

CDR3 nucleotide sequence: TGTGCCAGCAGCTTGGGGACAGCCGGTTGGTCACCCCTCCACTTT. This translates into CASSLGTAGWSPLHF. V is TRBV5-4 and J is TRBJ1-6; the D gene is possibly TRBD1 (6 bases). This CDR3 comprises 15 residues. Trimming removed 0 bases at V and 10 bases at J, with 14 bases between. Germline values: CDR1 SGHNT, CDR2 YYREEE (reference sequence).

V usage is TRBV5-1 and J usage is TRBJ1-5; 9 bases are shared with TRBD1. V shed 3 bases, J shed 3 bases, and the junction held 4 bases outside the gene matches. The CDR3 has 15 residues. CDR1 and CDR2 from the germline V gene are SGHRS and YFSETQ. The CDR3 DNA reads as TGCGCCAGCAGCTGGACAGGGGATGACAATCAGCCCCAGCATTTT. This translates into CASSWTGDDNQPQHF.

The chain is built from TRBV7-9 and TRBJ1-5, with 7 bases that match TRBD1. Germline V lookup: CDR1 SEHNR, CDR2 FQNEAQ (reference sequence). The CDR3 loop spans 18 amino acids. After removal of 1 base from V and 0 bases from J, the junction contained 9 bases not matched to a gene. The CDR3 is CASSLEGGPFYSNQPQHF. The DNA for the CDR3 is TGTGCCAGCAGCTTAGAAGGGGGCCCTTTTTATAGCAATCAGCCCCAGCATTTT.

The J gene is TRBJ2-1, the V gene TRBV5-1; TRBD2 aligns across 9 bases. From germline, CDR1 is SGHRS and CDR2 YFSETQ. The CDR3 is made up of 14 amino acids. The V gene end was trimmed by 3 bases and the J gene end by 7 bases; junction bases not matched to a gene: 5. The CDR3 region has the DNA TGCGCCAGCAGCTCCACTAGCGGGTGGAATGAGCAGTTCTTC. This sequence encodes CASSSTSGWNEQFF.

The V and J genes are TRBV27 and TRBJ2-3; D is undetermined. This CDR3 has 13 amino acids. Per the germline V gene, CDR1 is MNHEY and CDR2 is SMNVEV (reference sequence). Deletions cut 6 bases from V and 4 bases from J, with 11 bases between. CDR3 loop: CASRRTGADTQYF. CDR3 nucleotide sequence: TGTGCCAGCAGACGTACCGGTGCAGATACGCAGTATTTT.

The rearrangement uses TRBV11-3 and TRBJ1-1; the match to TRBD1 covers 9 bases. The CDR3 has 14 residues. The germline V gene encodes CDR1 SGHNT and CDR2 YENEEA. Trimming removed 3 bases from V and 4 bases from J; junction bases left unmatched: 3. The CDR3 reads CASSFQQGATEAFF. CDR3 sequence (DNA): TGTGCCAGCAGCTTTCAACAGGGGGCCACTGAAGCTTTCTTT.

The chain joins TRBV7-9 to TRBJ1-2, with unresolved D. The germline V gene encodes CDR1 SEHNR and CDR2 FQNEAQ (reference sequence). The CDR3 totals 14 residues. The ends were cut back, 1 base at V and 2 bases at J, with 8 bases in the middle. The CDR3 loop reads CASSLEGSNYGYTF. The CDR3 DNA reads as TGTGCCAGCAGCTTAGAAGGGAGCAACTATGGCTACACCTTC. Based on the CDR3 plus reference TRBV7-9 and TRBJ1-2, the full variable domain is DTGVSQNPRHKITKRGQNVTFRCDPISEHNRLYWYRQTLGQGPEFLTYFQNEAQLEKSRLLSDRFSAERPKGSFSTLEIQRTEQGDSAMYLCASSLEGSNYGYTFGSGTRLTVV.